A single T cell receptor (beta chain) is shown here with its context. Its matching antigen is unknown. Time point here: week 47, end of study. In every dose of vaccine, 300 ug of mutant IDH1 20-mer peptide was given alongside topical imiquimod. The method was immunoSEQ multiplex PCR; TCRdb's version includes in-frame clones alone and lacks a portion of them. The table lists 60,000 to 70,000 clones, around four fifths of them singletons. The sample is drawn from a study of a mutant IDH1 vaccine in newly diagnosed glioma. As for the study in general: Vaccines were begun 4-6 weeks after radiotherapy alone, or with temozolomide cycles. A roughly 60% male, approximately 40% female split and a mean age of approximately 40 years characterized treated patients.

Germline-derived CDR1 and CDR2 are SGHRS and YFSETQ. V dropped 3 bases and J dropped 1; count of bases not matched to a gene: 12. The CDR3 has 17 residues. Whole-study results and caveats: The vaccine induced immune responses, and these occurred in around 94% of patients.

The receptor was isolated from a man younger than 40 with glioma. The gene calls are TRBV5-1 and TRBJ1-1, with 7 positions matching TRBD1. The sequenced sample was PBMCs, obtained from a glioma patient whose treatment included an IDH1 peptide vaccine. The CDR3 DNA is TGCGCCAGCAGCTGGAGTGGAGGCTGGACAGGGAACACTGAAGCTTTCTTT. Encoded protein: CASSWSGGWTGNTEAFF.